Each of the 15 T cell receptor beta chains below was sequenced from the same sample in a study of CD8 T cells in Susac syndrome (dated by TCRdb to 2018 to 2020). Libraries were built with the immunoSEQ multiplex PCR assay. RNA was extracted using the RNeasy kit, and roughly 0.5 to 1 microgram was reverse transcribed with random hexamers. TCRdb reanalyzed the raw reads on its own, using fastp at Q25 for trimming and MiXCR for clone calling, and kept in-frame beta chains. Each record represents a unique CDR3 protein, reported with the most common genes and DNA among its rows. Present in this sample are around 120,000 distinct CDR3 sequences, around 94% of which were seen just once. Around 0.12% of the sample is held by the ten biggest clonotypes. The specimen was CD4+ T cells from PBMCs. The source is a human donor with multiple sclerosis.

CDR3 in amino acids: CASSLHGTRPSTDTQYF. CDR3 nucleotide sequence: TGTGCCAGCAGCTTACACGGGACAAGACCTAGCACAGATACGCAGTATTTT. The chain is built from TRBV7-8 and TRBJ2-3; D is possibly TRBD1 (6 bases). V was clipped by 2 bases and J by 0 bases, with 15 bases between them. The germline V gene has CDR1 SGHVS and CDR2 FQNEAQ. The CDR3 runs 17 residues.

The CDR3, as DNA: TGCGCCAGCAGCTTGAGCCTAGCGGGAGCCAATGAGCAGTTCTTC. As protein: CASSLSLAGANEQFF. The chain uses TRBV5-1 and TRBJ2-1, with TRBD2 identical over 10 bases. Germline assignment: CDR1 SGHRS and CDR2 YFSETQ. The CDR3 loop spans 15 amino acids. The ends lost 1 base at V and 6 bases at J; junction bases unmatched: 4. Full variable domain (missing parts from reference TRBV5-1 and TRBJ2-1): KAGVTQTPRYLIKTRGQQVTLSCSPISGHRSVSWYQQTPGQGLQFLFEYFSETQRNKGNFPGRFSGRQFSNSRSEMNVSTLELGDSALYLCASSLSLAGANEQFFGPGTRLTVL.

The chain employs TRBV6-5 and TRBJ2-5; 10 bases map to TRBD2. CDR3 length: 15 residues. Germline values: CDR1 MNHEY, CDR2 SVGAGI. J gave up 1 base and V 10 bases, and 9 bases lay outside the gene matches. For the CDR3, the DNA is TGTGCCACAGCACTTAGCGGGAGGTCCCAAGAGACCCAGTACTTC. Translating gives CATALSGRSQETQYF.

The chain uses TRBV19 and TRBJ1-5; D possibly corresponds to TRBD1 (6 bases). The V end was cut by 3 bases, the J end by 4 bases, with 10 bases between. CDR1 is LNHDA, CDR2 SQIVND, per germline (reference sequence). The length of the CDR3 is 14 residues. The CDR3 sequence is CASSMGAQNQPQHF. The CDR3 coding sequence is TGTGCCAGTAGTATGGGGGCGCAGAATCAGCCCCAGCATTTT. The full variable domain, in which reference TRBV19 and TRBJ1-5 provide the parts outside the CDR3, is DGGITQSPKYLFRKEGQNVTLSCEQNLNHDAMYWYRQDPGQGLRLIYYSQIVNDFQKGDIAEGYSVSREKKESFPLTVTSAQKNPTAFYLCASSMGAQNQPQHFGDGTRLSIL.

The chain carries TRBV7-9 and TRBJ1-1, with D perhaps matching TRBD1 (5 bases). With 7 bases removed from V and 3 bases from J, the gap between germline ends came to 15 bases. CDR3 size: 14 residues. The V gene's germline CDR1 is SEHNR and CDR2 FQNEAQ (reference sequence). CDR3 protein: CASTLGGEDTEAFF. CDR3 DNA: TGTGCCAGCACCTTGGGGGGGGAGGACACTGAAGCTTTCTTT.

In DNA form, the CDR3 reads TGTGCCAGCAGTTTCGGCCCGGGGACTAGCGGGAAACCTACGCAGTATTTT. Its translation is CASSFGPGTSGKPTQYF. The chain links TRBV12-3 or TRBV12-4 to TRBJ2-3, with 13 bases fitting TRBD2. The CDR3 has 17 amino acids. V trimming: 3 bases; J trimming: 8 bases; junction bases outside the gene matches: 11.

The chain carries TRBV9 and TRBJ1-1; no definite D call. Germline V gene sequence: CDR1 SGDLS, CDR2 YYNGEE. The V gene lost 0 bases and the J gene lost 8 bases, with 14 bases spanning the gap. The CDR3 has 14 residues. The CDR3 coding sequence is TGTGCCAGCAGCGTAGGCCCCGGGCAGCCCGAAGCTTTCTTT. This codes for CASSVGPGQPEAFF.

The chain joins TRBV28 to TRBJ2-5; tentative D call: TRBD1 (5 bases). The V gene's germline CDR1 is MDHEN and CDR2 SYDVKM. Trimming stripped 3 bases from V and 6 bases from J, with 8 bases between. This CDR3 contains 12 residues. The CDR3 sequence: CASSFRGKTQYF. CDR3 in DNA: TGTGCCAGCAGTTTTAGGGGAAAGACCCAGTACTTC.

J is TRBJ2-5 and V is TRBV7-6; 8 bases agree with TRBD1. Germline V gene lookup returns CDR1 SGHVS and CDR2 FNYEAQ. V lost 5 bases, J lost 7 bases, and 15 bases stayed unmatched. The CDR3 totals 16 residues. Here the CDR3 reads CASSGGTGGPEGTQYF. The CDR3 region has the DNA TGTGCCAGCAGCGGGGGGACAGGTGGTCCCGAGGGGACCCAGTACTTC.

The chain uses TRBV29-1 and TRBJ2-7, with D maybe TRBD1 (5 bases). This CDR3 is 14 amino acids long. CDR1 is SQVTM and CDR2 is ANQGSEA in the germline V gene. V was trimmed by 4 bases and J by 5 bases, leaving 18 bases between them. The CDR3 reads CSVGRQIPTDEQYF. The CDR3 DNA follows: TGCAGCGTTGGGCGACAGATACCGACCGACGAGCAGTACTTC.

The V call is TRBV10-2, the J call TRBJ1-2, with D tentatively TRBD1 (5 bases). V was pared by 2 bases and J by 5 bases, with 9 bases between. This CDR3 comprises 13 residues. Per germline, CDR1 WSHSY and CDR2 SAAADI. CDR3 loop: CASSEGGGYGYTF. The CDR3 DNA follows: TGCGCCAGCAGTGAGGGGGGTGGATATGGCTACACCTTC.

This rearrangement joins TRBV9 to TRBJ1-3; no definite D call. Germline CDR1 is SGDLS and CDR2 is YYNGEE. V lost 3 bases and J lost 0, with 7 bases in between. The CDR3 extends over 14 amino acids. This chain's CDR3 is CASSAGYSGNTIYF. DNA of the CDR3: TGTGCCAGCAGCGCTGGATACTCTGGAAACACCATATATTTT.

J is TRBJ2-7 and V is TRBV10-3, with D tentatively TRBD1 (6 bases). The CDR3 is made up of 12 amino acids. Trimming stripped 8 bases from V and 2 bases from J, with 10 bases between. CDR1 and CDR2 (germline): ENHRY, SYGVKD. The CDR3 region is CAISRDTYEQYF. The CDR3 nucleotides read TGTGCCATCTCCAGGGACACCTACGAGCAGTACTTC.

The chain uses TRBV20-1 and TRBJ2-3; D is uncertain. V lost 4 bases to trimming and J lost 1 base, with 6 bases between them. The CDR3 runs to 12 residues. CDR1 and CDR2 (germline): DFQATT, SNEGSKA (reference sequence). This CDR3 reads CSANSGTDTQYF. CDR3 nucleotides: TGCAGTGCTAACAGCGGCACAGATACGCAGTATTTT.

The gene calls are TRBV9 and TRBJ1-2; D gene uncertain. Looked up from germline, CDR1 is SGDLS and CDR2 is YYNGEE. Trimming left V 0 bases short and J 3 bases short, with 6 bases between. The CDR3 length is 13 residues. In DNA form, the CDR3 reads TGTGCCAGCAGCGTAGAAGGTTACTATGGCTACACCTTC. Translated, it gives CASSVEGYYGYTF. The full variable domain, with the rest looked up from reference TRBV9 and TRBJ1-2, is DSGVTQTPKHLITATGQRVTLRCSPRSGDLSVYWYQQSLDQGLQFLIQYYNGEERAKGNILERFSAQQFPDLHSELNLSSLELGDSALYFCASSVEGYYGYTFGSGTRLTVV.